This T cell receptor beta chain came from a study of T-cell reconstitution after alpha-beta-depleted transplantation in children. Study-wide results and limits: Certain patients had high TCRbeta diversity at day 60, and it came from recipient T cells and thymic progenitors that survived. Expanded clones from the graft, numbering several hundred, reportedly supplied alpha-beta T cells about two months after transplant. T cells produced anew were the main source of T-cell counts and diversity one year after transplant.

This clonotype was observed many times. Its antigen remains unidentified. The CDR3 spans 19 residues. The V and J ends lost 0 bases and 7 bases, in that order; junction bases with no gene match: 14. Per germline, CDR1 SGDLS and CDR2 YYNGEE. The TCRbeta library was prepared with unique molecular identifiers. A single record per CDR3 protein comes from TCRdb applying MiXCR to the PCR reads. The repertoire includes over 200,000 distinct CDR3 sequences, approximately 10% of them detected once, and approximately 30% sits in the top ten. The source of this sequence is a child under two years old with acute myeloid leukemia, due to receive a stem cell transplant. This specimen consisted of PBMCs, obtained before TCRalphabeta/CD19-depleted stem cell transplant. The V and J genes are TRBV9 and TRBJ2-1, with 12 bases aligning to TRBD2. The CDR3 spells CASSVGYLPSGRGGNEQFF. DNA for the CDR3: TGTGCCAGCAGCGTAGGTTACCTTCCTAGCGGGAGGGGGGGTAATGAGCAGTTCTTC.